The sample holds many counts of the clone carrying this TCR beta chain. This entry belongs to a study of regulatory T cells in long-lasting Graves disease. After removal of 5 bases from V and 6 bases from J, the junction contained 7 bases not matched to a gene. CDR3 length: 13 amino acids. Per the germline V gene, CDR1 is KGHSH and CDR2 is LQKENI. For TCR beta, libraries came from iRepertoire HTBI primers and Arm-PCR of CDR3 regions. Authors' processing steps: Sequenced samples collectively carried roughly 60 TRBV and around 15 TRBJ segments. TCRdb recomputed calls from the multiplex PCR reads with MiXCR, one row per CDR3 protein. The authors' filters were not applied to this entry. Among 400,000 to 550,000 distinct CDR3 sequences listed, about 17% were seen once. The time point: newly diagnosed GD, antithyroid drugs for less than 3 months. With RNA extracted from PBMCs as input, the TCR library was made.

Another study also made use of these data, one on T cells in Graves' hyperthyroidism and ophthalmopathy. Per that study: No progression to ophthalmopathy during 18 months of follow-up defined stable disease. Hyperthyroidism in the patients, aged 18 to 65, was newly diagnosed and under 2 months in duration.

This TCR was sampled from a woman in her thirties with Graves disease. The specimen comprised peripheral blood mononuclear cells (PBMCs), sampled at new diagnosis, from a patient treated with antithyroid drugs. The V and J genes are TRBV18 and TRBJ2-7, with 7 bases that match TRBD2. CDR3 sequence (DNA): TGTGCCAGCTCAGGGAGGGTGGTTGGCGAGCAGTACTTC. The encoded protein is CASSGRVVGEQYF.